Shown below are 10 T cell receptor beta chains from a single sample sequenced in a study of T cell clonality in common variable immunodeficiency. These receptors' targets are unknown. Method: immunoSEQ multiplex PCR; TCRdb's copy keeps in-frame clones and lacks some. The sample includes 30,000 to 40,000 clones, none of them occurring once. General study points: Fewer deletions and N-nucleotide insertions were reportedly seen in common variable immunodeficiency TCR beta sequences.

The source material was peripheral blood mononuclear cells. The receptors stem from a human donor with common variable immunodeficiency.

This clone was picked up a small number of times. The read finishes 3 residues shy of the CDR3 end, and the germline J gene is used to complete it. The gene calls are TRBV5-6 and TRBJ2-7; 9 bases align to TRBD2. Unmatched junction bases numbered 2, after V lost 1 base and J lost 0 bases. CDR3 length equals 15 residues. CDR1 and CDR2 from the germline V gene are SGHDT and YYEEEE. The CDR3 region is CASSLLAGLSYEQYF. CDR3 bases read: TGTGCCAGCAGCTTGCTAGCGGGACTCTCCTACGAG.

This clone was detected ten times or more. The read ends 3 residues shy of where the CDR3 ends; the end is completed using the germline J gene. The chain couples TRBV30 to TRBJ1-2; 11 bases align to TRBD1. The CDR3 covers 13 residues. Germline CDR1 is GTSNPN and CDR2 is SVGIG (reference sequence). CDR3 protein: CAAKGTGGRGYTF. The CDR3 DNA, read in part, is TGTGCCGCCAAAGGGACAGGGGGTCGGGGC. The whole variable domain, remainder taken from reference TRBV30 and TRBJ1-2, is SQTIHQWPATLVQPVGSPLSLECTVEGTSNPNLYWYRQAAGRGLQLLFYSVGIGQISSEVPQNLSASRPQDRQFILSSKKLLLSDSGFYLCAAKGTGGRGYTFGSGTRLTVV.

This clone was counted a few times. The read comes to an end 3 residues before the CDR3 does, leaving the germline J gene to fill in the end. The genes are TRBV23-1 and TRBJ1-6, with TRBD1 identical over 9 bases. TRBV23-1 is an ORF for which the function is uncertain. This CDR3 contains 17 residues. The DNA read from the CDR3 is TGCGCCAGCAGTCATCGGGGACAGGGCCCCTATAAGTCAACC. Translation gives CASSHRGQGPYKST. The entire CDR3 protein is CASSHRGQGPYKSTLHF.

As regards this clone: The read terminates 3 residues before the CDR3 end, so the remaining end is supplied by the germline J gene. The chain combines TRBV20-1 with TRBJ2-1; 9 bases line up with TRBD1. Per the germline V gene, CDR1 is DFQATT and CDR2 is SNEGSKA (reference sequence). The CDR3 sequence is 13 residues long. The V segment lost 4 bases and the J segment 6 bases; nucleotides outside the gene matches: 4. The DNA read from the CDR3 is TGCAGTGCTATACAGGGGGCGGGCAATGAG. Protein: CSAIQGAGNE. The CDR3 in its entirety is CSAIQGAGNEQFF.

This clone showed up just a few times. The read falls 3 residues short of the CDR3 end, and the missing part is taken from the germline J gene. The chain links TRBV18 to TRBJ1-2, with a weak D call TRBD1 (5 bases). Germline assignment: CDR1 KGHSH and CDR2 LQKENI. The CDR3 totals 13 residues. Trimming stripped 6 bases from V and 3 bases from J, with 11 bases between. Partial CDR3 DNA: TGTGCCAGCTCGCTCGACAGTGACTATGGC. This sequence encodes CASSLDSDYG. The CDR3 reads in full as CASSLDSDYGYTF.

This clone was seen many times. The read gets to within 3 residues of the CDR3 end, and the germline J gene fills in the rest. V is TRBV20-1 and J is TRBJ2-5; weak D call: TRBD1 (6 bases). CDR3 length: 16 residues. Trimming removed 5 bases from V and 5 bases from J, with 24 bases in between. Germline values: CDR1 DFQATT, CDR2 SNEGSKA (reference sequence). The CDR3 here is CSAPPLTAPGEETQYF. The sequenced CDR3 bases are TGCAGTGCTCCTCCCCTGACTGCCCCAGGGGAGGAGACC.

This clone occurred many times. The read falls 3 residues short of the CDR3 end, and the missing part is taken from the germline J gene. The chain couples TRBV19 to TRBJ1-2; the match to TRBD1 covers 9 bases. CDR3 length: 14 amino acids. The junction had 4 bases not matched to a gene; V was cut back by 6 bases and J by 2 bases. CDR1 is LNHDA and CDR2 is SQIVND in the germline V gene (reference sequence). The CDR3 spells CASRTGTGNYGYTF. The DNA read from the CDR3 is TGTGCCAGTAGGACGGGGACAGGGAACTATGGC.

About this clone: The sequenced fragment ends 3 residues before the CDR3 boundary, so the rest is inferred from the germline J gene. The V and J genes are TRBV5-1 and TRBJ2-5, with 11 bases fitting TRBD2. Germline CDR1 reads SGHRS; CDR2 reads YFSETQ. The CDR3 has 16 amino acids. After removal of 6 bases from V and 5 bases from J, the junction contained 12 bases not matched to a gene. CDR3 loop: CASTSLTSGRWETQYF. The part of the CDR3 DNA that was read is TGCGCCAGCACCTCATTAACTAGCGGGAGATGGGAGACC.

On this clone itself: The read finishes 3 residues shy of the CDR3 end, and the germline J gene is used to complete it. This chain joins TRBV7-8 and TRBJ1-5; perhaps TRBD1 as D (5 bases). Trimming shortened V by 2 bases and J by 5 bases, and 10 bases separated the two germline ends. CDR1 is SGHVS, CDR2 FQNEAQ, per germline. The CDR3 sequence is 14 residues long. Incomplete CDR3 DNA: TGTGCCAGCAGCTTACGACAGATTGATCAGCCC. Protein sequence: CASSLRQIDQP. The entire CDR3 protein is CASSLRQIDQPQHF.

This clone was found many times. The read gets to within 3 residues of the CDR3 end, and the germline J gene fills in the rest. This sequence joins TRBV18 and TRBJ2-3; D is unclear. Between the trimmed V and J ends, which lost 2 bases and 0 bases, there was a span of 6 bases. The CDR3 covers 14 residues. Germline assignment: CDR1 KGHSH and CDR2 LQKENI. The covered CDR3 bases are TGTGCCAGCTCACCATTGGCTAGCACAGATACG. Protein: CASSPLASTDT. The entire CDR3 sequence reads CASSPLASTDTQYF.